These T cell receptor beta chains were read from a single sample in a study of blood T cell repertoires in COVID-19. The method was immunoSEQ multiplex PCR; TCRdb's version includes in-frame clones alone and lacks a portion of them. The repertoire holds around 310,000 clones, with 85% to 90% as singletons. Sample: PBMCs or T cells enriched from blood (not recorded which). The receptors come from a woman in her 30s who had recovered from COVID-19. CDR3s include the opening cysteine and the closing phenylalanine or tryptophan. Each record gives: J gene, V gene, D gene, clone size, CDR3 protein, CDR3 DNA. A D gene is named only where the DNA matches it firmly. Clone size is not always given. Where it is, it says once, few, many or a class for expanded clones.

TRBJ1-2,TRBV28,TRBD1,-,CASSTQDRPGGYTF,TGTGCCAGCAGTACCCAGGACAGGCCGGGCGGCTACACCTTC
TRBJ1-6,TRBV7-9,-,once,CASSEGGRGVRNSPLHF,TGTGCCAGCAGCGAAGGGGGACGGGGGGTGAGAAATTCACCCCTCCACTTT
TRBJ1-1,TRBV11-3,TRBD1,-,CASSPGTGENTEAFF,TGTGCCAGCAGCCCAGGGACAGGGGAGAACACTGAAGCTTTCTTT
TRBJ1-3,TRBV5-5,-,once,CASSLAKALGGNTIYF,TGTGCCAGCAGCTTGGCCAAGGCGCTAGGTGGAAACACCATATATTTT
TRBJ1-2,TRBV6-5,-,-,CASSYGGGYTF,TGTGCCAGCAGTTACGGGGGGGGCTACACCTTC
TRBJ2-1,TRBV3-1/TRBV3-2,-,-,CASTPIDSDYNEQFF,TGTGCCAGCACCCCTATAGACTCGGACTACAATGAGCAGTTCTTC
TRBJ2-1,TRBV5-1,TRBD2,-,CASSLARTRQFF,TGCGCCAGCAGCTTGGCTAGGACTAGGCAGTTCTTC
TRBJ1-1,TRBV9,-,-,CASSVHMNTEAFF,TGTGCCAGCAGCGTACACATGAACACTGAAGCTTTCTTT
TRBJ2-1,TRBV14,-,-,CASSQDGWTKQFF,TGTGCCAGCAGCCAAGACGGGTGGACAAAGCAGTTCTTC
TRBJ2-1,TRBV11-3,-,-,CASSLYHGGYNEQFF,TGTGCCAGCAGCCTATACCACGGGGGCTACAATGAGCAGTTCTTC
TRBJ2-7,TRBV7-2,-,-,CASSRDSPYEQYF,TGTGCCAGCAGCCGGGATTCCCCCTACGAGCAGTACTTC
TRBJ1-2,TRBV19,TRBD1,-,CASRPGTGTYGYTF,TGTGCCAGTAGGCCGGGGACAGGAACCTATGGCTACACCTTC
TRBJ1-1,TRBV12-3/TRBV12-4,-,-,CASSFEGNTEAFF,TGTGCCAGCAGTTTTGAGGGGAACACTGAAGCTTTCTTT
TRBJ2-7,TRBV6-5,-,-,CAGGALHEQYF,TGTGCCGGGGGGGCTTTACACGAGCAGTACTTC
TRBJ1-1,TRBV5-1,TRBD1,once,CASSPPTGGNTEAFF,TGCGCCAGCAGCCCACCGACAGGGGGAAACACTGAAGCTTTCTTT
TRBJ2-7,TRBV10-3,-,-,CAISESMSLASSYEQYF,TGTGCCATCAGTGAGTCGATGTCATTAGCGAGCTCCTACGAGCAGTACTTC
TRBJ2-7,TRBV27,TRBD1,-,CASRTGANSYEQYF,TGTGCCAGCAGGACAGGGGCTAATTCCTACGAGCAGTACTTC
TRBJ2-1,TRBV7-2,TRBD1,-,CASSLAGQVYNEQFF,TGTGCCAGCAGCTTAGCGGGACAGGTCTACAATGAGCAGTTCTTC
TRBJ2-7,TRBV29-1,TRBD1,-,CSVELEFRGRYEQYF,TGCAGCGTTGAACTGGAGTTCAGGGGGCGCTACGAGCAGTACTTC
TRBJ2-2,TRBV19,-,-,CASTLTDYNTGELFF,TGTGCCAGTACTCTCACCGACTATAACACCGGGGAGCTGTTTTTT
TRBJ1-1,TRBV19,-,-,CASSNSVITEAFF,TGTGCCAGTAGTAACTCCGTGATCACTGAAGCTTTCTTT
TRBJ2-5,TRBV27,-,-,CASSLVPLQTQETQYF,TGTGCCAGCAGTTTAGTGCCGCTCCAAACACAAGAGACCCAGTACTTC
TRBJ2-3,TRBV10-3,TRBD2,-,CAIRLSGRADTQYF,TGTGCCATCAGGTTAAGCGGGAGGGCAGATACGCAGTATTTT
TRBJ2-7,TRBV18,TRBD1,-,CASSPTGTGGYEQYF,TGTGCCAGCTCACCGACCGGGACAGGGGGCTACGAGCAGTACTTC
TRBJ2-2,TRBV19,TRBD2,-,CASSILSSGSGELFF,TGTGCCAGTAGTATATTATCTAGCGGGAGCGGGGAGCTGTTTTTT
TRBJ1-2,TRBV14,-,-,CASSQVVRGSYTF,TGTGCCAGCAGCCAAGTAGTAAGGGGGAGCTACACCTTC
TRBJ2-1,TRBV12-5,TRBD2,-,CASGSRWDYSSYNEQFF,TGTGCTAGTGGTTCCCGTTGGGACTACTCCTCCTACAATGAGCAGTTCTTC
TRBJ1-1,TRBV30,TRBD1,few,CAWSRGGQGHTEAFF,TGTGCCTGGAGCCGGGGGGGACAGGGCCACACTGAAGCTTTCTTT
TRBJ2-1,TRBV7-6,-,-,CASSSPFAPYNEQFF,TGTGCCAGCAGCTCGCCCTTTGCGCCCTACAATGAGCAGTTCTTC
TRBJ1-3,TRBV28,-,-,CASSFSILISGNTIYF,TGTGCCAGCAGTTTTAGTATCCTCATCTCTGGAAACACCATATATTTT
TRBJ2-7,TRBV7-9,-,-,CASSSTLAYEQYF,TGTGCCAGCAGCTCTACGCTAGCCTACGAGCAGTACTTC
TRBJ2-1,TRBV21-1,-,-,CASTPRGENEQFF,TGTGCCAGCACCCCGCGGGGTGAAAATGAGCAGTTCTTC
TRBJ1-1,TRBV6-5,-,-,CASSFRHLNTEAFF,TGTGCCAGCAGTTTTAGACACCTGAACACTGAAGCTTTCTTT
TRBJ1-5,TRBV24-1,-,-,CATSGNRASDPNQPQHF,TGTGCCACCAGTGGGAACAGGGCAAGTGACCCTAATCAGCCCCAGCATTTT
TRBJ1-1,TRBV6-5,-,-,CATGGTGDTEAFF,TGTGCCACTGGGGGTACGGGGGACACTGAAGCTTTCTTT
TRBJ2-5,TRBV5-1,-,-,CASSSGEQETQYF,TGCGCCAGCAGTTCGGGTGAGCAAGAGACCCAGTACTTC
TRBJ2-4,TRBV30,-,-,CACDGREFLQYF,TGTGCCTGCGACGGGAGAGAGTTTTTACAGTACTTC
TRBJ1-1,TRBV27,-,-,CASSLAYGTEAFF,TGTGCCAGCAGTCTAGCCTATGGAACTGAAGCTTTCTTT
TRBJ2-1,TRBV7-3,TRBD2,-,CASSSSGLPYNEQFF,TGTGCCAGCAGCTCCTCGGGACTACCTTACAATGAGCAGTTCTTC
TRBJ2-7,TRBV27,TRBD1,-,CASSHGTGPYEQYF,TGTGCCAGCAGTCACGGGACAGGACCTTACGAGCAGTACTTC
TRBJ1-4,TRBV12-5,TRBD1,-,CASGLGGFGTGATNEKLFF,TGTGCTAGTGGTTTGGGGGGATTCGGGACAGGAGCAACTAATGAAAAACTGTTTTTT
TRBJ2-1,TRBV4-3,TRBD1,-,CASSWTGGDEQFF,TGCGCCAGCAGTTGGACAGGGGGCGATGAGCAGTTCTTC
TRBJ2-2,TRBV2,-,-,CASKGLGADPNTGELFF,TGTGCCAGCAAGGGTCTTGGGGCGGATCCGAACACCGGGGAGCTGTTTTTT
TRBJ1-1,TRBV30,-,-,CAFNRGADTEAFF,TGTGCCTTTAATAGGGGCGCGGACACTGAAGCTTTCTTT